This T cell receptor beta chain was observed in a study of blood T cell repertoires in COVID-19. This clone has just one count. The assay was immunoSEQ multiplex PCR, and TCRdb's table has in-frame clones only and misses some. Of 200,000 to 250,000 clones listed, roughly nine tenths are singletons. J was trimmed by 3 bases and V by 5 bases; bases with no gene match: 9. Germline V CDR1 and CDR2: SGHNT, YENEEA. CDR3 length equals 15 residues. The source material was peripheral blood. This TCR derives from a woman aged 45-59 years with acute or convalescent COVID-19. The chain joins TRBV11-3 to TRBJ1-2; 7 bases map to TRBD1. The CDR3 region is CASSMMGQTYYGYTF. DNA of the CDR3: TGTGCCAGCAGCATGATGGGACAGACCTACTATGGCTACACCTTC.